This is a list of T cell receptor beta chains from one sample in a study of blood T cell repertoires in COVID-19. TCRdb keeps only in-frame clones here, not all; method: immunoSEQ multiplex PCR. The table has some 300,000 clones, approximately 90% seen once. The specimen was PBMCs or T cells enriched from blood (not recorded which). The receptors derive from a woman in her thirties or forties who had recovered from COVID-19. The CDR3 runs from the conserved cysteine through the conserved F or W. The order of the fields is J gene, D gene, clone size, V gene, CDR3 protein, CDR3 DNA. D genes are given only for firm matches. Size values are once, few and many counts, or a class for expanded clones, and some rows have none.

>TRBJ2-3|NA|NA|TRBV4-2
CASSQGVPGADTQYF
TGTGCCAGCAGCCAAGGGGTGCCCGGGGCAGATACGCAGTATTTT
>TRBJ1-1|NA|NA|TRBV29-1
CSVRSNTEAFF
TGCAGCGTGCGGTCGAACACTGAAGCTTTCTTT
>TRBJ2-3|TRBD2|NA|TRBV10-3
CAIRTGLAGDTDTQYF
TGTGCCATCAGGACTGGACTAGCGGGGGACACAGATACGCAGTATTTT
>TRBJ1-3|NA|NA|TRBV12-3/TRBV12-4
CASSSGSGNTIYF
TGTGCCAGCAGTTCGGGGTCTGGAAACACCATATATTTT
>TRBJ1-1|NA|NA|TRBV9
CASSSELHARGNTEAFF
TGTGCCAGCAGCTCGGAGCTCCACGCCAGGGGGAACACTGAAGCTTTCTTT
>TRBJ2-5|NA|NA|TRBV21-1
CASSKDQRENQETQYF
TGTGCCAGCAGCAAAGACCAGCGGGAGAACCAAGAGACCCAGTACTTC
>TRBJ2-1|TRBD1|NA|TRBV27
CASTVLGGPYNEQFF
TGTGCCAGCACCGTACTAGGGGGCCCCTACAATGAGCAGTTCTTC
>TRBJ2-7|NA|NA|TRBV5-1
CASSLQVLSYEQYF
TGCGCCAGCAGCTTGCAGGTCCTATCCTACGAGCAGTACTTC
>TRBJ1-1|NA|NA|TRBV4-2
CASSLPLDSKNTEAFF
TGTGCCAGCAGCCTTCCCTTGGACAGCAAGAACACTGAAGCTTTCTTT
>TRBJ1-1|NA|NA|TRBV5-1
CASSLLGDTEAFF
TGCGCCAGCAGCTTGCTGGGCGACACTGAAGCTTTCTTT
>TRBJ2-3|NA|NA|TRBV9
CASSVGLDGTDTQYF
TGTGCCAGCAGCGTAGGACTCGACGGCACAGATACGCAGTATTTT
>TRBJ1-1|NA|NA|TRBV6-5
CASSYSRANTEAFF
TGTGCCAGCAGTTACTCGCGAGCGAACACTGAAGCTTTCTTT
>TRBJ1-4|NA|NA|TRBV28
CASSLGGRRPESLFF
TGTGCCAGCAGCCTGGGGGGGCGCAGGCCCGAAAGCCTGTTTTTT
>TRBJ1-6|TRBD1|few|TRBV14
CASSAPGTGGYSPLHF
TGTGCCAGCAGCGCCCCCGGGACAGGGGGCTATTCACCCCTCCACTTT
>TRBJ2-3|NA|NA|TRBV30
CAWTTGFTDTQYF
TGTGCCTGGACTACGGGGTTCACAGATACGCAGTATTTT
>TRBJ1-5|TRBD1|NA|TRBV5-1
CASSPFTGVNQPQHF
TGCGCCAGCAGCCCATTTACAGGGGTCAATCAGCCCCAGCATTTT
>TRBJ2-2|NA|NA|TRBV9
CASRTVQDTGELFF
TGTGCCAGCAGGACAGTCCAGGACACCGGGGAGCTGTTTTTT
>TRBJ2-6|NA|NA|TRBV19
CASRLTRSSGANVLTF
TGTGCCAGTAGACTCACTCGGAGCTCTGGGGCCAACGTCCTGACTTTC
>TRBJ1-6|TRBD1|NA|TRBV28
CASSPMGTVYNSPLHF
TGTGCCAGCAGCCCGATGGGGACAGTCTATAATTCACCCCTCCACTTT
>TRBJ2-7|NA|NA|TRBV6-5
CASSQGSYEQYF
TGTGCCAGCAGCCAGGGATCCTACGAGCAGTACTTC
>TRBJ2-4|TRBD2|NA|TRBV6-6
CASINPLAGEKNIQYF
TGTGCCAGCATTAACCCTCTAGCGGGGGAAAAAAACATTCAGTACTTC
>TRBJ2-7|TRBD1|NA|TRBV6-5
CASSYSFGTGSYEQYF
TGTGCCAGCAGTTACTCCTTCGGGACAGGGTCCTACGAGCAGTACTTC
>TRBJ2-3|NA|NA|TRBV27
CASSFERGGALTDTQYF
TGTGCCAGCAGTTTCGAAAGGGGGGGAGCGCTCACAGATACGCAGTATTTT
>TRBJ1-1|NA|NA|TRBV7-2
CASSLARGINTEAFF
TGTGCCAGCAGCTTAGCGAGAGGAATAAACACTGAAGCTTTCTTT
>TRBJ1-1|TRBD1|NA|TRBV4-1
CASSHRGQAEAFF
TGCGCCAGCAGCCACAGGGGACAGGCTGAAGCTTTCTTT
>TRBJ1-6|NA|few|TRBV29-1
CSVAEGAESPLHF
TGCAGCGTTGCGGAGGGCGCGGAGTCACCCCTCCACTTT
>TRBJ2-4|TRBD1|NA|TRBV15
CATSRTPDRGGTKNIQYF
TGTGCCACCAGCAGGACCCCGGACAGGGGCGGAACCAAAAACATTCAGTACTTC
>TRBJ1-1|TRBD1|once|TRBV11-3
CASRTGTGVAEAFF
TGTGCCAGCAGAACCGGGACAGGGGTGGCTGAAGCTTTCTTT
>TRBJ2-1|TRBD2|NA|TRBV7-6
CASSLRRGAGNEQFF
TGTGCCAGCAGCTTACGGCGGGGGGCAGGCAATGAGCAGTTCTTC
>TRBJ2-7|TRBD2|NA|TRBV7-9
CASSLARGGTSYEQYF
TGTGCCAGCAGCTTAGCGCGCGGGGGGACCTCCTACGAGCAGTACTTC
>TRBJ2-1|TRBD2|NA|TRBV5-4
CASGPREGYNEQFF
TGTGCCAGCGGCCCGAGGGAGGGATACAATGAGCAGTTCTTC
>TRBJ1-2|TRBD1|NA|TRBV18
CASSPDRVYGYTF
TGTGCCAGCTCACCTGACAGGGTCTATGGCTACACCTTC
>TRBJ2-5|NA|NA|TRBV9
CASSAGGTQYF
TGTGCCAGCAGCGCCGGTGGGACCCAGTACTTC
>TRBJ2-7|TRBD1|NA|TRBV5-1
CASSFDRGREQYF
TGCGCCAGCAGCTTTGACAGGGGTCGCGAGCAGTACTTC
>TRBJ1-5|TRBD1|NA|TRBV19
CASRAGTGRGDQPQHF
TGTGCCAGTAGGGCCGGGACAGGCCGCGGGGATCAGCCCCAGCATTTT
>TRBJ1-1|NA|once|TRBV18
CASSPDSQWGAFF
TGTGCCAGCTCACCCGACAGTCAGTGGGGAGCTTTCTTT
>TRBJ2-1|NA|once|TRBV7-9
CASSSQVFPPYNEQFF
TGTGCCAGCAGCTCCCAGGTCTTTCCCCCCTACAATGAGCAGTTCTTC
>TRBJ2-3|NA|NA|TRBV5-1
CASGLGYRTSTDTQYF
TGCGCCAGCGGATTAGGATATAGGACTAGCACAGATACGCAGTATTTT
>TRBJ1-1|NA|NA|TRBV12-3/TRBV12-4
CASKRGLAGEAFF
TGTGCCAGCAAGCGGGGCCTTGCGGGTGAAGCTTTCTTT
>TRBJ1-4|NA|once|TRBV27
CASSLPGGANEKLFF
TGTGCCAGCAGTTTACCGGGGGGCGCTAATGAAAAACTGTTTTTT
>TRBJ2-7|TRBD2|NA|TRBV2
CARRLGLAGLATYEQYF
TGTGCCAGACGTCTCGGACTAGCGGGACTTGCCACCTACGAGCAGTACTTC
>TRBJ2-1|NA|NA|TRBV7-6
CASSLEDPGASYNEQFF
TGTGCCAGCAGCTTAGAGGACCCAGGGGCGTCCTACAATGAGCAGTTCTTC
>TRBJ2-5|NA|NA|TRBV2
CASSENQVPQYF
TGTGCCAGCAGTGAAAACCAGGTTCCCCAGTACTTC
>TRBJ1-5|NA|NA|TRBV5-1
CASSLWPLGGPYSNQPQHF
TGCGCCAGCAGCTTGTGGCCGTTGGGGGGGCCGTATAGCAATCAGCCCCAGCATTTT
>TRBJ1-4|NA|NA|TRBV11-2
CASSLVTGYNEKLFF
TGTGCCAGCAGCTTAGTCACGGGTTATAATGAAAAACTGTTTTTT
>TRBJ2-1|TRBD2|NA|TRBV7-8
CASSEGTSGGFNEQFF
TGTGCCAGCAGCGAAGGGACTAGCGGGGGTTTCAATGAGCAGTTCTTC
>TRBJ1-6|NA|few|TRBV3-1/TRBV3-2
CASSQDVGHSPLHF
TGTGCCAGCAGCCAAGATGTTGGGCACTCACCCCTCCACTTT
>TRBJ2-3|TRBD2|NA|TRBV11-3
CASSQAGSDTQYF
TGTGCCAGCAGCCAAGCGGGATCAGATACGCAGTATTTT
>TRBJ1-4|NA|few|TRBV30
CACSGTTEKLFF
TGTGCCTGTTCCGGGACAACCGAAAAACTGTTTTTT
>TRBJ1-5|NA|NA|TRBV18
CASSPQGIQPQHF
TGTGCCAGCTCACCACAGGGGATTCAGCCCCAGCATTTT
>TRBJ2-5|TRBD2|few|TRBV27
CASRLNSGGVVETQYF
TGTGCCAGCAGACTCAATAGCGGGGGGGTGGTGGAGACCCAGTACTTC